This TCR beta chain comes out of a study of blood T cell repertoires in COVID-19. Study background: Samples taken during acute and convalescent COVID-19 were collected in the United States, Italy and Spain. In each case, the material was cDNA or gDNA derived from T cells, B-cell-depleted T cells, or PBMCs.

During active infection, Seattle patients enrolled and were then monitored through disease. In the original workflow: Estimation of nucleated cell counts was performed using reference gene primer amplification. Profiled with immunoSEQ multiplex PCR; TCRdb holds only in-frame clones, not every one. Clonal size and the V and J genes are those of that table, whereas D and trimming came from the DNA. The sample gives roughly 350,000 clones, 70% to 90% of which show up once; roughly a tenth is in the top ten. The CDR3 runs to 15 residues. The V and J ends lost 0 bases and 1 base, in that order; junction bases with no gene match: 2. From germline, CDR1 is SGDLS and CDR2 YYNGEE.

The sequencing sample was made of peripheral blood. The rearrangement uses TRBV9 and TRBJ2-5; 8 nucleotides line up with TRBD2. The receptor's source is a woman aged 30 to 39 with COVID-19, enrolled during active disease. The chain's CDR3 is CASSVGAGAQETQYF. CDR3 sequence (DNA): TGTGCCAGCAGCGTAGGAGCGGGGGCCCAAGAGACCCAGTACTTC.